The rows below give T cell receptor beta chains drawn from one sample of a study of regulatory T cells in long-lasting Graves disease. One entry per CDR3 protein results from TCRdb running MiXCR on the multiplex PCR reads. The table shows about 340,000 distinct CDR3 sequences, with about 20% occurring only once. The source material was peripheral blood mononuclear cells (PBMCs), sampled when the disease was refractory, from a patient treated with antithyroid drugs. These receptors originate from a female donor with Graves disease. Each CDR3 is given with its conserved first and last residue. Each record gives: CDR3 protein, V gene, J gene.

CASSYALGRGNQPQHF,TRBV6-2/TRBV6-3,TRBJ1-5
CASSFNGMDTGELFF,TRBV12-3/TRBV12-4,TRBJ2-2
CAWSWGTGTNEQYF,TRBV30,TRBJ2-7
CASSAGTATGELFF,TRBV7-3,TRBJ2-2
CASSPGGYSTDTQYF,TRBV28,TRBJ2-3
CASSIVGRGSSNQPQHF,TRBV19,TRBJ1-5
CASLLTSTGELFF,TRBV19,TRBJ2-2
CASSFSGTGDEKLFF,TRBV28,TRBJ1-4
CASSLTLTIQGKQDNSPLHF,TRBV18,TRBJ1-6
CASSPGLAGVLSDTQYF,TRBV18,TRBJ2-3
CASSYQASQLPYEQYF,TRBV6-4,TRBJ2-7
CASSPWTRVGNEQYF,TRBV11-2,TRBJ2-7
CSASSLNQPQHF,TRBV20-1,TRBJ1-5
CASRKTGVSPLHF,TRBV6-1,TRBJ1-6
CASSQAWGPYEQYF,TRBV14,TRBJ2-7
CASSFKRGSRNEQFF,TRBV12-3/TRBV12-4,TRBJ2-1
CASSRDGRNYGYTF,TRBV7-2,TRBJ1-2
CASPAMDRKFSGANVLTF,TRBV11-2,TRBJ2-6
CASSRLAPQETQYF,TRBV5-1,TRBJ2-5
CASSYAPGQGTTGELFF,TRBV6-5,TRBJ2-2
CASSARDRGRDQPQHF,TRBV6-1,TRBJ1-5
CASSLAGPNTGELFF,TRBV7-3,TRBJ2-2
CASSLDVEGGYTF,TRBV7-9,TRBJ1-2
CASSPGTGYDYGYTF,TRBV19,TRBJ1-2
CASSLRQGRPFF,TRBV28,TRBJ2-1
CASSFTRQGSYNSPLHF,TRBV11-2,TRBJ1-6
CATSERYGAGQPQHF,TRBV24-1,TRBJ1-5
CASGHPWYMSGQGQNQPQHF,TRBV4-1,TRBJ1-5
CASNLAGLNYNEQFF,TRBV5-6,TRBJ2-1
CAISAGGYEQYF,TRBV10-3,TRBJ2-7
CASQTGTNTGELFF,TRBV6-1,TRBJ2-2
CASTIPDRLTLNTEAFF,TRBV6-1,TRBJ1-1
CASSPGLAGGPGQETQYF,TRBV18,TRBJ2-5
CASSLEFGAHSPLHF,TRBV7-2,TRBJ1-6
CASSRDGGLDTEAFF,TRBV11-3,TRBJ1-1
CASGFPAPAEAFF,TRBV12-5,TRBJ1-1
CASSSLATANTGELFF,TRBV7-3,TRBJ2-2
CASSLVTGQTKNTEAFF,TRBV7-2,TRBJ1-1
CASSTRTGGDYEQYF,TRBV7-8,TRBJ2-7
CSARAGEGLTYEQYF,TRBV20-1,TRBJ2-7
CAISLDRPLDSYNEQFF,TRBV10-3,TRBJ2-1
CASSLGFSTDTQYF,TRBV7-2,TRBJ2-3
CASRQGTRVEAFF,TRBV28,TRBJ1-1
CASSLAGPTGDEFF,TRBV5-1,TRBJ2-4
CASSSRLALEGEQFF,TRBV12-3/TRBV12-4,TRBJ2-1
CASSGGGRWQYF,TRBV27,TRBJ2-7